The 21 T cell receptor beta chains below all came from one sample that was sequenced in a study of T-cell reconstitution after alpha-beta-depleted transplantation in children. Preparation of the TCRbeta library was carried out with unique molecular identifiers. MiXCR, run by TCRdb on the PCR reads, gives a single entry per CDR3 protein. The sample comprises roughly 350,000 distinct CDR3 sequences, 15% to 20% of which are singletons, and roughly two fifths rests with the top ten. The sample was PBMCs, mostly from graft donor cells, taken 360 days after TCRalphabeta/CD19-depleted stem cell transplant. Every receptor here comes from a male patient under 10 years old who had a stem cell transplant for acute lymphoblastic leukemia, so the T cells may come from the graft donor.

This clonotype showed up just a few times. The rearrangement links TRBV20-1 to TRBJ2-7, with 7 bases aligning to TRBD2. Germline assignment: CDR1 DFQATT and CDR2 SNEGSKA (reference sequence). V lost 5 bases to trimming and J lost 0 bases; unmatched junction nucleotides: 4. The CDR3 has 13 residues. The CDR3 DNA sequence: TGCAGTGCTTTAGCGGGCTACTCCTACGAGCAGTACTTC. Its translation is CSALAGYSYEQYF.

The chain joins TRBV27 to TRBJ2-1; D perhaps matches TRBD2 (6 bases). The CDR3 sequence is 15 residues long. Looked up from germline, CDR1 is MNHEY and CDR2 is SMNVEV (reference sequence). Between the trimmed V and J ends, which lost 2 bases and 10 bases, there was a span of 18 bases. The CDR3 bases are TGTGCCAGCAGTTTAAGGGACTCGCCGGGGGAGGAGCAGTTCTTC. Its protein is CASSLRDSPGEEQFF.

This clonotype was seen only a few times. The chain is built from TRBV11-2 and TRBJ2-2; the D gene is possibly TRBD2 (5 bases). The CDR3 runs to 18 residues. Trimming removed 2 bases at V and 4 bases at J, with 20 bases between. Germline CDR1 and CDR2: SGHAT and FQNNGV. For the CDR3, the DNA is TGTGCCAGCAGCTTATTTGTGCTGGGCCTAGAGGGCACCGGGGAGCTGTTTTTT. Translated: CASSLFVLGLEGTGELFF.

This clonotype has only a few counts. The rearrangement links TRBV20-1 to TRBJ2-5; D possibly uses TRBD1 or TRBD2 (5 bases each). Germline-derived CDR1 and CDR2 are DFQATT and SNEGSKA (reference sequence). Trimming cost V 7 bases and J 6 bases, with 18 bases left between them. The CDR3 covers 13 residues. The CDR3 reads CSVTTGATKTQYF. Here the CDR3 DNA reads TGCAGTGTTACGACCGGGGCAACAAAGACCCAGTACTTC.

In nucleotides, the CDR3 is TGTGCCAGCAGTTTCGACAGAACCGGGGAAAAACTGTTTTTT. Protein sequence: CASSFDRTGEKLFF. The chain couples TRBV12-3 or TRBV12-4 to TRBJ1-4; D possibly corresponds to TRBD1 (5 bases). V gave up 3 bases and J gave up 8 bases, with 13 bases separating them. CDR3 length equals 14 residues.

This clonotype was counted many times. The rearrangement links TRBV12-3 or TRBV12-4 to TRBJ2-1; D not certain. CDR3 length equals 18 residues. With 1 base removed from V and 7 bases from J, the gap between germline ends came to 23 bases. This CDR3 is CASSLGGTVFSLGNEQFF. DNA of the CDR3: TGTGCCAGCAGTTTAGGGGGAACGGTATTCAGTTTAGGGAATGAGCAGTTCTTC.

V usage is TRBV30 and J usage is TRBJ1-3, with D maybe TRBD1 (6 bases). This CDR3 is built from 13 residues. The V and J ends lost 5 bases and 4 bases respectively, with 12 bases between them. Germline CDR1 is GTSNPN and CDR2 is SVGIG (reference sequence). Written as DNA, the CDR3 is TGTGCCTGGGCCAGGGGAGGAGGAAACACCATATATTTT. It translates to CAWARGGGNTIYF.

This clonotype was seen only a few times. Here the CDR3 DNA reads TGTGCCAGCAGTCCTCGGACAGGGGGGAGCTCCTACGAGCAGTACTTC. It encodes CASSPRTGGSSYEQYF. The chain employs TRBV6-2 or TRBV6-3 and TRBJ2-7, with TRBD1 identical over 10 bases. Germline assignment: CDR1 MNHEY and CDR2 SVGEGT. The J segment lost 0 bases and the V segment lost 5 bases, leaving 7 bases of the junction unmatched. The CDR3 totals 16 residues.

The chain couples TRBV28 to TRBJ2-5; 8 positions match TRBD1. The germline gives CDR1 MDHEN, CDR2 SYDVKM. This CDR3 is 17 amino acids long. V trimming: 3 bases; J trimming: 5 bases; junction bases outside the gene matches: 14. DNA for the CDR3: TGTGCCAGCAGTTTCGCCGTTTGGGCAGGGGGCTCGGAGACCCAGTACTTC. Translating gives CASSFAVWAGGSETQYF.

This rearrangement joins TRBV5-1 to TRBJ2-3; no reliable D call. This CDR3 has 11 residues. Deletions cut 6 bases from V and 6 bases from J, with 8 bases between. CDR1 is SGHRS and CDR2 is YFSETQ in the germline V gene. The CDR3 here is CASTRRDTQYF. In nucleotides, the CDR3 is TGCGCCAGCACCCGGCGGGATACGCAGTATTTT. Full variable domain (outside the CDR3, taken from reference TRBV5-1 and TRBJ2-3): KAGVTQTPRYLIKTRGQQVTLSCSPISGHRSVSWYQQTPGQGLQFLFEYFSETQRNKGNFPGRFSGRQFSNSRSEMNVSTLELGDSALYLCASTRRDTQYFGPGTRLTVL.

There are a few counts of this clonotype. The V and J genes are TRBV7-8 and TRBJ2-5; D may be TRBD2 (6 bases). The CDR3 consists of 16 residues. V was cut by 4 bases and J by 2 bases, with 17 bases left in between. Germline V gene data show CDR1 as SGHVS and CDR2 as FQNEAQ. CDR3 DNA: TGTGCCAGCAGCTCCGACCCCGAGGGACTTCAAGAGACCCAGTACTTC. It translates to CASSSDPEGLQETQYF.

This clonotype was detected ten times or more. As DNA, the CDR3 is TGTGCCAGCACGCTCACGACTAGCGTACCCTCCACCTACAATGAGCAGTTCTTC. Amino acids: CASTLTTSVPSTYNEQFF. The rearrangement links TRBV11-1 to TRBJ2-1; 8 bases agree with TRBD2. This CDR3 region has 18 residues. The germline CDR1 and CDR2 sequences are SGHAT and FQDESV (reference sequence). Trimming cost V 7 bases and J 2 bases; bases outside gene matches: 16.

This clonotype was recorded a few times. The genes are TRBV4-3 and TRBJ2-7; possible D gene TRBD2, 6 bases. V was clipped by 1 base and J by 0 bases, with 22 bases between them. Germline V gene lookup returns CDR1 LGHNA and CDR2 YSLEER. The CDR3 extends over 19 amino acids. The CDR3 DNA is TGCGCCAGCAGCCAAGTCCCCTTCGCTAGCGCGGGGAGCTCCTACGAGCAGTACTTC. Translated: CASSQVPFASAGSSYEQYF.

This clonotype was detected once. The chain couples TRBV29-1 to TRBJ2-3; 9 bases align to TRBD1. V lost 5 bases, J lost 0 bases, and 3 bases stayed unmatched. The CDR3 extends over 14 amino acids. CDR1 and CDR2 (germline): SQVTM, ANQGSEA. CDR3 loop: CSVMGTGSTDTQYF. The CDR3, as DNA: TGCAGCGTTATGGGGACAGGGAGCACAGATACGCAGTATTTT.

The chain has TRBV30 and TRBJ2-7; no clear D. CDR1 is GTSNPN, CDR2 SVGIG, per germline (reference sequence). CDR3 length equals 13 residues. With 4 bases removed from V and 1 base from J, the gap between germline ends came to 11 bases. This CDR3 reads CAWNGVGSYEQYF. The CDR3 nucleotides read TGTGCCTGGAACGGTGTGGGGTCCTACGAGCAGTACTTC.

The chain uses TRBV4-2 and TRBJ2-3; no clear D. With 9 bases removed from V and 6 bases from J, the gap between germline ends came to 10 bases. The V gene's germline CDR1 is LGHNA and CDR2 YNFKEQ. CDR3 length: 11 amino acids. The CDR3 coding sequence is TGTGCCAGGGCCCAAGAGGATACGCAGTATTTT. It translates to CARAQEDTQYF.

The sample holds a few counts of this clonotype. The rearrangement uses TRBV4-1 and TRBJ1-5, with a weak D call TRBD1 (6 bases). CDR3 length: 13 residues. V shed 6 bases and J shed 4 bases, with 10 bases lying between them. Germline V lookup: CDR1 MGHRA, CDR2 YSYEKL. The CDR3 nucleotides read TGCGCCAGCAGACAGGGTATGAATCAGCCCCAGCATTTT. Residues: CASRQGMNQPQHF.

V is TRBV5-1 and J is TRBJ2-7, with TRBD2 identical over 8 bases. CDR1 is SGHRS, CDR2 YFSETQ, per germline. There are 14 residues in the CDR3. V lost 3 bases to trimming and J lost 2 bases; unmatched junction nucleotides: 4. The CDR3 region has the DNA TGCGCCAGCAGCTCCGGGACTAGAACCTACGAGCAGTACTTC. Translation: CASSSGTRTYEQYF.

This clonotype was counted between two and nine times. The genes are TRBV4-3 and TRBJ2-3; D unclear. The V end lost 1 base, the J end lost 2 bases, and 13 bases lay between the germline ends. The V gene's germline CDR1 is LGHNA and CDR2 YSLEER. This CDR3 has 16 amino acids. CDR3 coding DNA: TGCGCCAGCAGCCAAGGGTGGGGTATCCTCACAGATACGCAGTATTTT. It encodes CASSQGWGILTDTQYF.

V gene TRBV7-6 combines with J gene TRBJ1-3, with a weak D call TRBD1 (5 bases). CDR1 and CDR2 from the germline V gene are SGHVS and FNYEAQ. The CDR3 is made up of 15 amino acids. The ends were cut back, 3 bases at V and 0 bases at J, with 9 bases in the middle. The CDR3 nucleotides are TGTGCCAGCAGCTTGGGGGTCAGCTCTGGAAACACCATATATTTT. As protein: CASSLGVSSGNTIYF.

There are a few counts of this clonotype. The chain couples TRBV5-1 to TRBJ2-7; TRBD1 is a possible D gene (7 bases). The CDR3 has 17 amino acids. CDR1 and CDR2 from the germline V gene are SGHRS and YFSETQ. V lost 3 bases, J lost 5 bases, and 24 bases lay in between. CDR3: CASSSRPQGIGGNEQYF. For the CDR3, the DNA is TGCGCCAGCAGCTCGCGCCCACAGGGGATTGGAGGGAACGAGCAGTACTTC.